The entry below gives a single T cell receptor beta chain sequence along with its context. Researchers ran the PCR with 60 Vbeta and 13 Jbeta primers. Produced via immunoSEQ multiplex PCR; TCRdb's table is partial and in-frame only. The sample records about 140,000 clones, under 70% being singletons. This CDR3 has 14 amino acids. The V end was cut by 5 bases, the J end by 5 bases, with 12 bases between. Looked up from germline, CDR1 is MNHNS and CDR2 is SASEGT. These data are taken from a study of cytomegalovirus exposure and HLA in healthy donors. Sequencing used PBMCs. This receptor was taken from a woman aged 60-75 years in good health and CMV-seronegative. The chain combines TRBV6-1 with TRBJ1-4; D perhaps matches TRBD1 (5 bases). CDR3 bases: TGTGCCAGCAGTTGGGAACAGGCCAATGAAAAACTGTTTTTT. It encodes CASSWEQANEKLFF.